This TCR beta chain derives from a study of shared clonotypes between healthy human individuals. Whole-study findings and limits: Depth was large, yet rarefaction showed that sorted-subset sequencing was incomplete. Several donors showed sharing of approximately 5% of naive CD4 clonotypes.

The germline CDR1 and CDR2 sequences are MDHEN and SYDVKM. V dropped 5 bases and J dropped 1 base, with 8 bases sitting between them. The CDR3 is made up of 13 amino acids. An approximately 200 ng quantity of DNA, roughly 29,000 T cell genomes, went into the sorted-subset replicate PCRs. Using immunoSEQ multiplex PCR, the repertoire was profiled, and TCRdb retains in-frame clones only, with some absent. The top ten hold approximately 0.37% of the sample, which has about 2.4 million clones, roughly 93% seen once. This clone occurred a few times. The antigen remains undetermined. In the same sample, other DNA sequences code for this CDR3.

The chain couples TRBV28 to TRBJ1-2; D is perhaps TRBD1 (5 bases). The source is a man younger than 35 in good health. Some clones in this sample may be carry-over from other donors' samples. The sample consisted of naive CD4+ T cells from PBMCs. As to subset: CD45RA+ positively selected. The DNA for the CDR3 is TGTGCCAGCAGTCTGACAGATAACTATGGCTACACCTTC. Encoded protein: CASSLTDNYGYTF.